Sequencing of this TCR beta chain was carried out in a study of tumor-infiltrating lymphocytes in primary liver carcinoma (dated by TCRdb to about 2017). General notes on the study: The five patients, three men and two women aged 30 to 69 years, had hepatocellular carcinoma (four) or combined HCC and intrahepatic cholangiocarcinoma (one). The five patients had tumors staged T1-T3 N0M0, with maximum diameters ranging from about 4 to 11 cm. Samples yielded roughly 3.65 to 7.13 million productive TCRbeta reads; read depth did not differ significantly between tissue types. The study combined TCRbeta repertoire sequencing, expression microarrays and whole-exome sequencing across five regions of each liver tumor, with adjacent normal tissue and blood. A total of 35 or so specimens from 5 patients underwent TCRbeta repertoire sequencing, comprising approximately 25 tumor regions, 5 adjacent noncancerous liver tissues and 5 peripheral blood samples. The 25 tumor region samples were profiled with Agilent mRNA microarrays so that TCRbeta repertoire diversity could be related to the local molecular phenotype. Reproducibility between technical replicate repertoires was high, with correlation coefficients above 0.95 and mean shared-clone rates near 0.89.

In regard to this clonotype: Its specific antigen is unknown. Base quality data are lacking; no much larger clone is found one base away.

The germline V gene gives CDR1 as MDHEN and CDR2 as SYDVKM. Taken from cysteine to phenylalanine, the CDR3 has 16 residues. Only the CDR3 DNA is retained, 48 bases long and in frame from the first base. V is cut by 4 bases and J by 7 bases, and the space between the germline ends is 22 bases. The investigation overall reported the following: The top 250 clones made up a significantly larger repertoire fraction in tumors than in blood (p = 0.039). Only about 7.5-25% of top clones were found in all five regions of a tumor, suggesting spatial heterogeneity of tumor-infiltrating T cells. Comparison of CD4+ and CD8+ T cell repertoires was precluded by the use of bulk unsorted samples. Repertoire overlap was found to be higher between tumor regions (mean about 35%) than between tumor-adjacent (roughly 17%) or tumor-blood (approximately 15%) pairs, consistent with antigen-driven expansion. Only the TCR beta chain was sequenced, which likely underestimates true repertoire diversity because unpaired alpha chains were not captured. The study included only five or six patients, and the authors note findings should be validated in a larger study.

Without any cell sorting, total RNA and DNA were extracted together from around 20-30 mg of bulk tissue using the AllPrep DNA/RNA mini kit. Between November 2015 and March 2016, about 5 patients in China with histopathologically diagnosed primary liver carcinoma had their tumors surgically resected. Patients had chronic HBV infection and were treatment-naive at sampling. Each tumor was sampled at five spatially separated regions: the superior, inferior, left-lateral and right-lateral poles and the tumor centre. Histological examination found more than 75% viable tumor cells in every tumor sample. Fresh tumor and adjacent tissue pieces were bisected, with one half stored in RNAlater at -80 degrees C and the other half sent for histology. Using a constant-region primer and ProtoScript II reverse transcriptase, TCRbeta-specific cDNA was reverse-transcribed from roughly 500 ng total RNA. TCRbeta libraries were built with three nested multiplex PCR rounds, a slightly modified ARM-PCR procedure. Multiplex TRBV1-TRBV30 forward primers and a Cbeta reverse primer were used in the first two PCR rounds, each of which was run for around 10 cycles. A final 25-cycle PCR with Deep VentR polymerase added sample barcodes and Illumina adapters. Amplicons of 200-500 bp were gel-purified with a QIAquick gel extraction kit before sequencing. The TCRbeta amplicons were sequenced with 250-bp paired-end reads on an Illumina HiSeq 2500. For the original study's pipeline: Reads were quality-trimmed with Trimmomatic v0.33, and paired reads were merged with FLASH v1.2.11 to recover full CDR3 sequences. MiGEC v1.2.1b assigned V, D and J germline segments to the rearranged TCRbeta sequences. Clonotype statistics, along with Shannon-Wiener diversity indices, were calculated using VDJtools v1.0.0. Except for diversity analysis, only the 250 most abundant clonotypes of each sample were used in subsequent analyses to reduce sampling bias. The public reads were run again by TCRdb, first through fastp at Q25 and then through MiXCR, and only productive beta chains were kept. Identical CDR3 proteins give one entry, which carries the most common genes and DNA. TCRdb's processing, not the authors', yielded these V and J calls. Within this sample are 95,000 to 100,000 distinct CDR3 sequences, with approximately 70% of them counted one time only. Roughly an eighth of the sample comes from the top ten.

The V and J segments used are TRBV28 and TRBJ1-2; the D gene is perhaps TRBD1, on 6 matching bases. Sequencing input: liver tumor tissue from sampling region 2. In light of the paper, this sample's cell subset or site label describes: tumor region T2, inferior pole. This TCR derives from a woman aged 60-75 years with primary liver carcinoma and hepatitis B virus infection. The CDR3 has the sequence CASSSMGGGGGTGYTF. The sequenced DNA: TGTGCCAGCAGTTCAATGGGAGGCGGGGGCGGGACTGGCTACACCTTC.